This T cell receptor (beta chain) was documented in a study of T cells after yellow fever vaccination (dated by TCRdb to about 2019). Broadly, across the study: Libraries from fractions with low cell numbers were prepared with the SMART-Seq v4 Ultra Low Input RNA kit. Blood was drawn at multiple timepoints before and after primary and secondary immunization, with bulk PBMC replicates and cell subsets isolated. To follow T-cell clones before and after primary and booster YFV17D yellow fever vaccination, bulk TCR alpha and beta repertoires were sequenced over time. Two healthy male donors made up the cohort, one aged 18 to 29 years and the other aged 30 to 39 years.

The paper as a whole reports these results and caveats: FACS-sorted repertoires could contain abundant contaminating clonotypes from the bulk population, so computational filtering was required. The secondary T-cell response was found to be weaker but faster than the primary response, with a peak reached on day 5 rather than on day 15. After the booster, most clones that had expanded after primary vaccination were detected again (roughly 95% of CD4 and under 90% of CD8), suggesting broad maintenance of memory. Because only a couple of donors were included in the study, the extent to which the findings can be generalized is limited. A small fraction of clonotypes appeared in both the CD4 and CD8 compartments, likely as a result of convergent recombination.

There are a few counts of this clonotype. Its antigen target is currently unknown. There are no base qualities to consult, and no much larger clone falls within one base. The treatment or condition label for this specimen denotes: live attenuated yellow fever vaccine strain. At each blood-draw timepoint, two biological replicates of bulk PBMCs were collected. A standard Ficoll-Paque protocol was used to isolate PBMCs from peripheral blood. TriZol was used to extract RNA from bulk PBMCs, from CD4 and CD8 fractions, and from dextramer-positive and dextramer-negative fractions. CDR3 length: 13 amino acids, cysteine to phenylalanine. Kept here is only the CDR3 DNA, which spans 39 bases and is read in frame from base 1. As encoded in the germline V gene, CDR1 is SGHTA while CDR2 is FQGNSA. V is reduced by 4 bases and J by 5 bases, leaving a spacing of 11 bases between them. Synthesis of TCR cDNA relied on 5'RACE template switching, a step that introduced a universal primer site along with unique molecular identifiers. Priming for cDNA synthesis came from both the TCR alpha and TCR beta constant segments. Two PCR steps were used to amplify libraries, with sample barcodes and sequencing adapters being added in the second step. Sequencing of the libraries was done on either Illumina HiSeq 2500 (2x100 bp) or NovaSeq (2x150 bp). For the original study's pipeline: MIGEC was used to demultiplex reads and collapse the reads into UMI consensus sequences, and MiXCR was used for V(D)J alignment. Vaccine-responding clonotypes were identified with edgeR using replicate PBMC samples, with FDR below 0.01 and a log2 fold change above 5 up to day 15 being required. Each bulk clonotype was labeled CD4 or CD8 based on which sequenced repertoire, CD4 or CD8, contained the clonotype at higher abundance. TCRdb applied fastp at Q25 and MiXCR to the public reads, then kept only in-frame beta chains. Rows with one shared CDR3 protein collapse into an entry with the most common genes and DNA. It is TCRdb's table, rather than the study itself, that gives the V and J calls and clone size. The sample table holds hundreds of thousands of distinct CDR3 sequences, of which roughly 14% were seen once. The top ten constitute about 14% of the sample.

This specimen was PBMCs, taken on the day of the yellow fever booster vaccination. The rearrangement joined TRBV7-2 to TRBJ1-1; too little of a D gene remains to name it. The TCR was taken from a man under 40 who received the YFV17D yellow fever vaccine. This receptor has the CDR3 CASSSVGRTEAFF. The nucleotide sequence is given as TGTGCCAGCAGCTCCGTGGGCCGGACTGAAGCTTTCTTT.